These 29 T cell receptor beta chains came from one sample sequenced in a study of Ad26.COV2.S vaccination and SARS-CoV-2 variants. Sequencing was performed with immunoSEQ multiplex PCR; in TCRdb, only in-frame clones are kept and a portion is missing. Of some 340,000 clones listed, 85% are singletons. Treatment meaning: over 15 received Ad26.COV2.S at low or high dose, single or two shots; 5 received placebo; per-sample allocation not given. Sample collection was performed on day 63 after the first vaccine or placebo injection. This specimen consisted of peripheral blood, obtained in a trial of Ad26.COV2.S vaccine versus placebo. These receptors were taken from a person between 18 and 59 years old who received the Ad26.COV2.S COVID-19 vaccine or a placebo.

A word on this clone: Different DNA sequences within this sample yield the same CDR3. The chain joins TRBV6-4 to TRBJ2-3; D not resolved. Germline lookup yields CDR1 MRHNA and CDR2 SNTAGT. V was clipped by 0 bases and J by 0 bases, with 7 bases between them. The CDR3 runs to 15 residues. CDR3 protein: CASSDSPGSTDTQYF. In nucleotides, the CDR3 is TGTGCCAGCAGTGACTCGCCGGGCAGCACAGATACGCAGTATTTT.

Written as DNA, the CDR3 is TGTGCCAGCAGCGGCGACAGGGGGGCCGGGGAGCTGTTTTTT. As protein: CASSGDRGAGELFF. The J gene is TRBJ2-2, the V gene TRBV5-6; 9 bases align to TRBD1. V trimming: 4 bases; J trimming: 6 bases; junction bases outside the gene matches: 4. The CDR3 loop spans 14 amino acids. Germline V gene sequence: CDR1 SGHDT, CDR2 YYEEEE.

The CDR3 DNA reads as TGTGCCAGCAGCTCCCGACTAGCGGGGGACACCGGGGAGCTGTTTTTT. It translates to CASSSRLAGDTGELFF. This chain connects TRBV7-2 to TRBJ2-2; TRBD2 matches 12 bases. The V gene's germline CDR1 is SGHTA and CDR2 FQGNSA. This CDR3 comprises 16 residues. V gave up 4 bases and J gave up 3 bases; unmatched junction bases: 3. Complete variable domain (other parts from reference TRBV7-2 and TRBJ2-2): GAGVSQSPSNKVTEKGKDVELRCDPISGHTALYWYRQSLGQGLEFLIYFQGNSAPDKSGLPSDRFSAERTGGSVSTLTIQRTQQEDSAVYLCASSSRLAGDTGELFFGEGSRLTVL.

The sample holds a few counts of this clone. V usage is TRBV4-2 and J usage is TRBJ1-6; TRBD1 aligns across 9 bases. J lost 7 bases, V lost 2 bases, and 9 bases had no gene match. Germline V CDR1 and CDR2: LGHNA, YNFKEQ. The CDR3 has 17 residues. In DNA form, the CDR3 reads TGTGCCAGCAGCCAATCCCGGGACAGGGATTGGAATTCACCCCTCCACTTT. Its translation: CASSQSRDRDWNSPLHF.

This chain's CDR3 is CASSSLPADEQYF. In nucleotides, the CDR3 is TGTGCCAGCAGCTCTCTGCCAGCAGACGAGCAGTACTTC. The chain is built from TRBV7-2 and TRBJ2-7; D gene uncertain. V shed 4 bases and J shed 5 bases, with 12 bases lying between them. This CDR3 is built from 13 residues. CDR1 and CDR2 from the germline V gene are SGHTA and FQGNSA.

This rearrangement joins TRBV9 to TRBJ1-4; D uncertain. Germline V CDR1 and CDR2: SGDLS, YYNGEE. This CDR3 comprises 12 residues. V lost 2 bases to trimming and J lost 8 bases, with 7 bases between them. CDR3: CASSVVGEKLFF. The DNA of the CDR3 is TGTGCCAGCAGCGTTGTCGGGGAAAAACTGTTTTTT.

V and J are TRBV6-5 and TRBJ1-2; D perhaps matches TRBD1 (5 bases). V lost 3 bases to trimming and J lost 9 bases, with 14 bases between them. Germline V lookup: CDR1 MNHEY, CDR2 SVGAGI. There are 13 residues in the CDR3. CDR3 residues: CASSYSRGGSYTF. The CDR3, as DNA: TGTGCCAGCAGTTATTCTCGGGGCGGTAGCTACACCTTC.

The V call is TRBV4-1, the J call TRBJ1-1, with D perhaps TRBD1 (6 bases). Germline V gives CDR1 MGHRA, CDR2 YSYEKL. The CDR3 is 15 amino acids. V dropped 2 bases and J dropped 1 base, with 11 bases sitting between them. CDR3 coding DNA: TGCGCCAGCAGCCAACGGGGCAGGGGGAACACTGAAGCTTTCTTT. Translated: CASSQRGRGNTEAFF.

The chain links TRBV9 to TRBJ1-3; TRBD1 matches at 10 bases. There are 17 residues in the CDR3. After removal of 4 bases from V and 3 bases from J, the junction contained 10 bases not matched to a gene. Germline V gene data show CDR1 as SGDLS and CDR2 as YYNGEE. The CDR3 DNA follows: TGTGCCAGCAGCCCTGGGGACAGGGGAAGGGGTGGAAACACCATATATTTT. Protein: CASSPGDRGRGGNTIYF.

The V call is TRBV5-1, the J call TRBJ1-2; maybe TRBD1 (6 bases). CDR3 length: 15 residues. V was clipped by 1 base and J by 2 bases, with 12 bases between them. Germline-derived CDR1 and CDR2 are SGHRS and YFSETQ. The CDR3 protein is CASSLYPGVNYGYTF. DNA of the CDR3: TGCGCCAGCAGCTTGTATCCAGGGGTGAACTATGGCTACACCTTC.

This clone was picked up a small number of times. The chain has TRBV3-1 (or the pseudogene TRBV3-2) and TRBJ2-7; 7 positions match TRBD1. This CDR3 is built from 13 residues. The J segment lost 7 bases and the V segment lost 5 bases, leaving 8 bases of the junction unmatched. Germline V lookup: CDR1 LGHDT, CDR2 YNNKEL (reference sequence). DNA for the CDR3: TGTGCCAGCAGCTTCGACAGGGAGAGAGAGCAGTACTTC. This sequence encodes CASSFDREREQYF.

The chain joins TRBV7-2 to TRBJ2-7; 13 bases align to TRBD2. This CDR3 contains 16 residues. With V trimmed by 5 bases and J by 6 bases, 10 bases remained unmatched. CDR1 SGHTA and CDR2 FQGNSA come from the germline V gene. The chain's CDR3 is CASSPLLAGGPGEQYF. The CDR3 DNA is TGTGCCAGCAGCCCGTTACTAGCGGGGGGGCCAGGCGAGCAGTACTTC.

V and J are TRBV5-1 and TRBJ2-1, with D perhaps assigned TRBD1 or TRBD2 (6 bases each). V lost 0 bases, J lost 10 bases, and 23 bases lay in between. The CDR3 is made up of 17 amino acids. Germline loops: CDR1 SGHRS, CDR2 YFSETQ. The CDR3 sequence is CASSLEAADVGGREQFF. DNA of the CDR3: TGCGCCAGCAGCTTGGAGGCCGCGGATGTGGGGGGCAGGGAGCAGTTCTTC.

The rearrangement uses TRBV20-1 and TRBJ1-5; TRBD1 agrees at 8 bases. Germline CDR1 is DFQATT and CDR2 is SNEGSKA (reference sequence). V shed 3 bases, J shed 5 bases, and the junction held 3 bases outside the gene matches. The CDR3 has 13 amino acids. CDR3 residues: CSASQDRDQPQHF. CDR3 nucleotides: TGCAGTGCTAGTCAGGACAGGGATCAGCCCCAGCATTTT.

The rearrangement joins TRBV7-9 to TRBJ2-7; D is ambiguous. Germline values: CDR1 SEHNR, CDR2 FQNEAQ (reference sequence). V was pared by 4 bases and J by 0 bases, with 13 bases between. The CDR3 is 15 amino acids. In DNA, the CDR3 is TGTGCCAGCAGCTCTACGGACCCAAGCTCCTACGAGCAGTACTTC. It encodes CASSSTDPSSYEQYF.

The chain recombines TRBV29-1 with TRBJ1-1, with TRBD1 as a possible D gene (5 bases). This CDR3 spans 13 amino acids. In germline, CDR1 is SQVTM, CDR2 ANQGSEA. Trimming cost V 7 bases and J 6 bases, with 18 bases left between them. Here the CDR3 reads CSAGDGIGAEAFF. CDR3 in DNA: TGCAGCGCCGGGGACGGAATAGGCGCTGAAGCTTTCTTT.

The chain employs TRBV11-2 and TRBJ1-1; 12 bases agree with TRBD1. The CDR3 length is 12 residues. V dropped 8 bases and J dropped 10; count of bases not matched to a gene: 5. Germline V gene sequence: CDR1 SGHAT, CDR2 FQNNGV. Here the CDR3 DNA reads TGTGCCAGCGGGGGACAGGGGGCGGTAGCTTTCTTT. Translated, it gives CASGGQGAVAFF.

There are a few counts of this clone. The chain combines TRBV28 with TRBJ1-6; unclear D gene. V gave up 3 bases and J gave up 6 bases, with 15 bases separating them. The germline V gene encodes CDR1 MDHEN and CDR2 SYDVKM. This CDR3 has 16 residues. In DNA form, the CDR3 reads TGTGCCAGCAGTTTCGAGTTCAGTCCCCTTAATTCACCCCTCCACTTT. This gives the protein CASSFEFSPLNSPLHF.

This clone was seen more than once but under ten times. The chain couples TRBV5-6 to TRBJ2-3; D ambiguous. The germline CDR1 and CDR2 sequences are SGHDT and YYEEEE. V was pared by 0 bases and J by 2 bases, with 10 bases between. This CDR3 is 15 amino acids long. CDR3 sequence (DNA): TGTGCCAGCAGCTTGGCGGGCCTTACCACAGATACGCAGTATTTT. Translated: CASSLAGLTTDTQYF.

The chain uses TRBV3-1 (or the pseudogene TRBV3-2) and TRBJ2-5; TRBD2 matches 16 bases. The V and J ends lost 1 base and 11 bases, in that order; junction bases with no gene match: 10. CDR3 length equals 17 residues. Germline V gene sequence: CDR1 LGHDT, CDR2 YNNKEL (reference sequence). The CDR3 spells CASSQGGRGLAGGNQYF. The CDR3 coding sequence is TGTGCCAGCAGCCAAGGAGGACGGGGACTAGCGGGAGGGAATCAGTACTTC.

The chain combines TRBV6-5 with TRBJ1-2; D is undetermined. The CDR3 is made up of 14 amino acids. CDR1 is MNHEY and CDR2 is SVGAGI in the germline V gene. The V gene lost 8 bases and the J gene lost 4 bases, with 17 bases spanning the gap. CDR3 DNA: TGTGCCAGCGACCAAACTGCGGGCATCTATGGCTACACCTTC. Its protein product is CASDQTAGIYGYTF.

This rearrangement joins TRBV4-1 to TRBJ2-5, with a possible D match to TRBD2 (5 bases). Per germline, CDR1 MGHRA and CDR2 YSYEKL. Trimming removed 4 bases at V and 1 base at J, with 10 bases between. The CDR3 totals 14 residues. For the CDR3, the DNA is TGCGCCAGCAGCCTAGTGGGGAGCCAAGAGACCCAGTACTTC. This encodes CASSLVGSQETQYF.

The chain has TRBV7-9 and TRBJ1-1; D gene ambiguous. The germline gives CDR1 SEHNR, CDR2 FQNEAQ (reference sequence). The CDR3 has 13 residues. V shed 6 bases and J shed 4 bases, with 12 bases lying between them. The CDR3 loop reads CASSFKGFTEAFF. The CDR3 DNA reads as TGTGCCAGCAGTTTTAAAGGTTTCACTGAAGCTTTCTTT.

V and J are TRBV19 and TRBJ2-5; tentative D call: TRBD2 (6 bases). The CDR3 totals 13 residues. Germline V gives CDR1 LNHDA, CDR2 SQIVND (reference sequence). V gave up 5 bases and J gave up 4 bases, with 11 bases separating them. The CDR3: CASSPSRGETQYF. For the CDR3, the DNA is TGTGCCAGTAGTCCCTCGCGGGGAGAGACCCAGTACTTC.

The chain has TRBV6-5 and TRBJ2-5; perhaps D is TRBD1 or TRBD2 (5 bases each). The V end lost 4 bases, the J end lost 1 base, and 13 bases lay between the germline ends. This CDR3 has 15 residues. Per germline, CDR1 MNHEY and CDR2 SVGAGI. This chain's CDR3 is CASSSHYGAQETQYF. In DNA form, the CDR3 reads TGTGCCAGCAGTTCCCACTACGGGGCCCAAGAGACCCAGTACTTC.

This clone has just one count. This chain's CDR3 is CASSRIFFAGRSNYGYTF. The CDR3 nucleotides read TGTGCCAGCAGCAGGATATTCTTTGCGGGACGCTCAAACTATGGCTACACCTTC. This sequence joins TRBV2 and TRBJ1-2, with D possibly matching TRBD1 (5 bases). The CDR3 is 18 amino acids. Per the germline V gene, CDR1 is SNHLY and CDR2 is FYNNEI. V was trimmed by 6 bases and J by 2 bases, leaving 25 bases between them.

This clone was detected once. CDR3 residues: CASCWTNNQPQHF. Here the CDR3 DNA reads TGTGCCAGCTGCTGGACAAACAATCAGCCCCAGCATTTT. This chain uses TRBV12-3 or TRBV12-4 with TRBJ1-5; TRBD1 might be the D (5 bases). V lost 8 bases to trimming and J lost 3 bases, with 11 bases between them. The CDR3 is 13 amino acids.

V gene TRBV4-2 combines with J gene TRBJ1-1; 11 bases fit TRBD1. The CDR3 has 16 residues. The V gene end was trimmed by 2 bases and the J gene end by 4 bases; junction bases not matched to a gene: 6. From germline, CDR1 is LGHNA and CDR2 YNFKEQ. The CDR3 loop is CASSQPYGTGGTEAFF. CDR3 bases: TGTGCCAGCAGCCAACCGTATGGGACAGGGGGCACTGAAGCTTTCTTT.

This chain connects TRBV2 to TRBJ2-3; no definite D call. V was shortened by 2 bases and J by 2 bases, with 8 bases between the two germline ends. Germline loops: CDR1 SNHLY, CDR2 FYNNEI. The CDR3 consists of 14 residues. The CDR3 protein is CASSENSITDTQYF. The DNA of the CDR3 is TGTGCCAGCAGTGAAAACAGCATCACAGATACGCAGTATTTT.